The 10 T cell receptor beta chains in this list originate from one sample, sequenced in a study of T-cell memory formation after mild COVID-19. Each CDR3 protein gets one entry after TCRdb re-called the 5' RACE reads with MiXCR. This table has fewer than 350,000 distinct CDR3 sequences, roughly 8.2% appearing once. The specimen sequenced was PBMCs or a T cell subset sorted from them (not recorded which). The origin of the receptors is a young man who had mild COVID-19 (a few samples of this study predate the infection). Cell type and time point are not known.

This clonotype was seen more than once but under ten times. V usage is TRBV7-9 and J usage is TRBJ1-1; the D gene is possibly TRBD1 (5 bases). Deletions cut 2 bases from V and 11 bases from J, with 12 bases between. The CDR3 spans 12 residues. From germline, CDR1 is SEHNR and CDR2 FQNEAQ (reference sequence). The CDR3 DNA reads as TGTGCCAGCAGCTTATTACAGGAGGGGGCTTTCTTT. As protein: CASSLLQEGAFF.

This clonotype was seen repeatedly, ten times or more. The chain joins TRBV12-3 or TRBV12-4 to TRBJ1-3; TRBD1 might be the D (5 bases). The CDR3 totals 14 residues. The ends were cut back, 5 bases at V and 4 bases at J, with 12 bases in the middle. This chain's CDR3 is CASSAQGSGNTIYF. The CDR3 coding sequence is TGTGCCAGCAGTGCGCAGGGATCCGGAAACACCATATATTTT.

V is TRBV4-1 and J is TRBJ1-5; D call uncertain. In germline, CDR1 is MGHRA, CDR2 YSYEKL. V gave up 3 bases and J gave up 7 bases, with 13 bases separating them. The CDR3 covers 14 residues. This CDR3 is CASSQKAVQQPQHF. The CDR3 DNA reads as TGCGCCAGCAGCCAGAAGGCAGTCCAACAGCCCCAGCATTTT.

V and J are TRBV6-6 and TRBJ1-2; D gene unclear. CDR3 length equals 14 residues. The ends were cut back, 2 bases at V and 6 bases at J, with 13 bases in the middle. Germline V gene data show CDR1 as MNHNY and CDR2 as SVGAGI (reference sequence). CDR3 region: CASSYHLSQHGYTF. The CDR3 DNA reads TGTGCCAGCAGTTACCACCTAAGCCAGCATGGCTACACCTTC.

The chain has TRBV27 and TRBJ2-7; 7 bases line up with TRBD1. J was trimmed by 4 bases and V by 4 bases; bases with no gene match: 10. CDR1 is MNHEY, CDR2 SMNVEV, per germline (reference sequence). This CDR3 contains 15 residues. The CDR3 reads CASSSRGTIQYEQYF. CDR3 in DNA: TGTGCCAGCAGTTCCAGGGGGACGATACAGTACGAGCAGTACTTC.

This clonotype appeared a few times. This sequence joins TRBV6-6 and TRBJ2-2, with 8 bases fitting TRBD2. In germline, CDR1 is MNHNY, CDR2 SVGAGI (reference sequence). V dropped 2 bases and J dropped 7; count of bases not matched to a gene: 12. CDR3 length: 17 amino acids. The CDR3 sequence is CASSYEGTRSFGGELFF. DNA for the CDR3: TGTGCCAGCAGTTACGAAGGGACTAGAAGTTTCGGCGGGGAGCTGTTTTTT.

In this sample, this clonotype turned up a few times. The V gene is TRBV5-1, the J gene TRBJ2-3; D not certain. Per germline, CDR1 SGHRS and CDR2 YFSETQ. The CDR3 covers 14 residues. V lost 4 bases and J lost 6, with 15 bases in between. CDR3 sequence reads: CASSHGLSADTQYF. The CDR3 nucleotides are TGCGCCAGCAGCCATGGGCTCTCTGCGGATACGCAGTATTTT.

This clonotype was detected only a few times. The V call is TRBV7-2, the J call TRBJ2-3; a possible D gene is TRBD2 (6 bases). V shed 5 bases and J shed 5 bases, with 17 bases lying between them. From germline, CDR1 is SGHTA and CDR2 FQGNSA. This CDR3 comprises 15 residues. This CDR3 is CASSPPGRRGDTQYF. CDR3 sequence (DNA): TGTGCCAGCAGCCCCCCAGGACGGCGGGGAGATACGCAGTATTTT.

The CDR3 reads CASSKVGRYEQYF. CDR3 DNA sequence: TGTGCCAGCAGCAAAGTAGGGCGTTACGAGCAGTACTTC. The V and J genes are TRBV21-1 and TRBJ2-7; TRBD1, the table's D call, was not compared with the DNA. TRBV21-1 is recorded as a pseudogene. The CDR3 extends over 13 amino acids.

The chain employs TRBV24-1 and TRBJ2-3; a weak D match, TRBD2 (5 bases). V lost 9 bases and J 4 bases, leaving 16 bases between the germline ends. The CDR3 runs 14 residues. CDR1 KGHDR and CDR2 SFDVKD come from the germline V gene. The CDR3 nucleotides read TGTGCCACCCGAAGGGAAGGGAGTGCAGATACGCAGTATTTT. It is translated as CATRREGSADTQYF.